Described below is a single T cell receptor beta chain sequence and its context. This entry comes from a study of T cell changes during pregnancy in multiple sclerosis. Sequencing used immunoSEQ multiplex PCR; TCRdb keeps in-frame clones, though not all of them. The sample consists of over 50,000 clones, approximately 90% of them appearing once. The ends lost 4 bases at V and 0 bases at J; junction bases unmatched: 9. The CDR3 covers 16 residues. Per germline, CDR1 MNHNY and CDR2 SVGAGI (reference sequence). The sample here was CD4+ T cells from peripheral blood mononuclear cells, taken in the third trimester of pregnancy. The clonotype was recovered from a female donor with multiple sclerosis, enrolled in a pregnancy study. J is TRBJ2-7 and V is TRBV6-6, with 7 bases matching TRBD2. The CDR3 is CASSSSGERGSYEQYF. DNA of the CDR3: TGTGCCAGCAGTTCGTCAGGCGAGCGGGGCTCCTACGAGCAGTACTTC.